A single sample is the source of the 13 T cell receptor beta chains below, sequenced in a study of memory B cells and T cells in multiple sclerosis. Sequenced by immunoSEQ multiplex PCR; TCRdb stores in-frame clones only, minus some. The table includes about 14,000 clones, more than 65% detected once. Material for sequencing was memory (CD45RO+) CD4+ T cells from blood. The receptors originated from a human donor with multiple sclerosis.

The chain links TRBV30 to TRBJ2-3, with TRBD1 as a possible D gene (6 bases). The CDR3 extends over 11 amino acids. Per the germline V gene, CDR1 is GTSNPN and CDR2 is SVGIG (reference sequence). V dropped 1 base and J dropped 8 bases, with 7 bases sitting between them. For the CDR3, the DNA is TGTGCCTGGAGTGGAGGGGGTACGCAGTATTTT. Protein product: CAWSGGGTQYF.

With respect to this clone: The same CDR3 is also encoded by other DNA sequences in this sample. CDR3 nucleotides: TGTGCCAGCAGCCCACAAGAGACCCAGTACTTC. Protein product: CASSPQETQYF. The chain employs TRBV7-8 and TRBJ2-5; D call uncertain. The V end was cut by 5 bases, the J end by 2 bases, with 3 bases between. There are 11 residues in the CDR3. CDR1 is SGHVS, CDR2 FQNEAQ, per germline. The whole variable domain, filled in from reference TRBV7-8 and TRBJ2-5, reads GAGVSQSPRYKVAKRGQDVALRCDPISGHVSLFWYQQALGQGPEFLTYFQNEAQLDKSGLPSDRFFAERPEGSVSTLKIQRTQQEDSAVYLCASSPQETQYFGPGTRLLVL.

In this sample, this clone turned up a few times. CDR3: CASTKGGLAYNEQFF. CDR3 DNA: TGCGCCAGCACCAAAGGGGGACTAGCCTACAATGAGCAGTTCTTC. The V call is TRBV4-1, the J call TRBJ2-1; 8 positions match TRBD2. This CDR3 comprises 15 residues. The junction had 7 bases not matched to a gene; V was cut back by 7 bases and J by 2 bases. Germline V gene sequence: CDR1 MGHRA, CDR2 YSYEKL.

The chain couples TRBV2 to TRBJ2-7; 11 positions agree with TRBD1. The V and J ends lost 4 bases and 5 bases, in that order; junction bases with no gene match: 4. Germline CDR1 and CDR2: SNHLY and FYNNEI. The CDR3 covers 14 residues. CDR3 sequence: CASSGTGGGNEQYF. CDR3 coding DNA: TGTGCCAGCAGTGGGACAGGGGGCGGGAACGAGCAGTACTTC.

CDR3 sequence (DNA): TGTGCCAGCTCCCAGGGGGGCTATGGCTACACCTTC. Protein product: CASSQGGYGYTF. This chain uses TRBV27 with TRBJ1-2; 7 positions agree with TRBD1. Germline CDR1 reads MNHEY; CDR2 reads SMNVEV (reference sequence). V was pared by 8 bases and J by 4 bases, with 4 bases of the junction left unmatched. The CDR3 extends over 12 amino acids.

The CDR3 region is CAISESGQGEGSQPQHF. The CDR3 DNA reads as TGTGCCATCAGTGAGTCGGGACAGGGGGAAGGAAGTCAGCCCCAGCATTTT. The chain joins TRBV10-3 to TRBJ1-5; 11 positions agree with TRBD1. CDR1 and CDR2 from the germline V gene are ENHRY and SYGVKD. The CDR3 consists of 17 residues. With V trimmed by 0 bases and J by 6 bases, 7 bases remained unmatched.

This chain connects TRBV5-1 to TRBJ2-5; tentatively, D is TRBD2 (6 bases). This CDR3 spans 15 amino acids. Germline V gene data show CDR1 as SGHRS and CDR2 as YFSETQ. V was cut by 1 base and J by 4 bases, with 14 bases left in between. The DNA of the CDR3 is TGCGCCAGCAGCTTGAGGGGACTTAGGGGAGAGACCCAGTACTTC. Protein product: CASSLRGLRGETQYF.

The rearrangement uses TRBV7-6 and TRBJ2-5; weak D call: TRBD2 (6 bases). This CDR3 is built from 15 residues. Germline V gene lookup returns CDR1 SGHVS and CDR2 FNYEAQ. The V end lost 3 bases, the J end lost 6 bases, and 17 bases lay between the germline ends. CDR3 DNA: TGTGCCAGCAGCTTCTCCCTGGGGGGTGGAAAGACCCAGTACTTC. It codes for CASSFSLGGGKTQYF. Together with reference TRBV7-6 and TRBJ2-5, the CDR3 gives the full variable domain: GAGVSQSPRYKVTKRGQDVALRCDPISGHVSLYWYRQALGQGPEFLTYFNYEAQQDKSGLPNDRFSAERPEGSISTLTIQRTEQRDSAMYRCASSFSLGGGKTQYFGPGTRLLVL.

J is TRBJ1-4 and V is TRBV30, with a weak D call TRBD1 (6 bases). V lost 3 bases to trimming and J lost 7 bases, with 15 bases between them. CDR3 length: 14 residues. Germline V lookup: CDR1 GTSNPN, CDR2 SVGIG (reference sequence). CDR3 in amino acids: CAWRDSSRTEKLFF. DNA of the CDR3: TGTGCCTGGAGGGACAGCTCGAGGACTGAAAAACTGTTTTTT. Complete variable domain (other parts from reference TRBV30 and TRBJ1-4): SQTIHQWPATLVQPVGSPLSLECTVEGTSNPNLYWYRQAAGRGLQLLFYSVGIGQISSEVPQNLSASRPQDRQFILSSKKLLLSDSGFYLCAWRDSSRTEKLFFGSGTQLSVL.

The chain joins TRBV6-6 to TRBJ1-5; TRBD1 might be the D (6 bases). The germline V and J ends were trimmed by 6 bases and 7 bases, with 10 bases remaining between them. The germline V gene has CDR1 MNHNY and CDR2 SVGAGI (reference sequence). This CDR3 has 12 residues. In DNA form, the CDR3 reads TGTGCCAGCAGGGGGGGGCTGCAGCCCCAGCATTTT. Its protein product is CASRGGLQPQHF.

This chain links TRBV5-6 with TRBJ2-7; D is possibly TRBD2 (5 bases). Between the trimmed V and J ends, which lost 2 bases and 0 bases, there was a span of 15 bases. The CDR3 totals 16 residues. Germline V gene lookup returns CDR1 SGHDT and CDR2 YYEEEE. CDR3 loop: CASSFYRGSLSYEQYF. In DNA form, the CDR3 reads TGTGCCAGCAGCTTTTACCGGGGTTCACTCTCCTACGAGCAGTACTTC. Using reference TRBV5-6 and TRBJ2-7 for the parts outside the CDR3, the full variable domain is DAGVTQSPTHLIKTRGQQVTLRCSPKSGHDTVSWYQQALGQGPQFIFQYYEEEERQRGNFPDRFSGHQFPNYSSELNVNALLLGDSALYLCASSFYRGSLSYEQYFGPGTRLTVT.

The chain employs TRBV7-9 and TRBJ2-7; 14 positions agree with TRBD2. The trim removed 5 bases at V and 5 bases at J, leaving 8 bases unmatched. The CDR3 totals 16 residues. Germline values: CDR1 SEHNR, CDR2 FQNEAQ (reference sequence). CDR3 DNA: TGTGCCAGCAGCAGGACTAGCGGGAGGACTCCCCACGAGCAGTACTTC. This codes for CASSRTSGRTPHEQYF.

V usage is TRBV19 and J usage is TRBJ1-3; no reliable D call. V lost 3 bases to trimming and J lost 0 bases, with 9 bases between them. This CDR3 comprises 15 residues. CDR1 and CDR2 from the germline V gene are LNHDA and SQIVND (reference sequence). The CDR3 coding sequence is TGTGCCAGTAGTATTGCACAGCTCTCTGGAAACACCATATATTTT. Its translation is CASSIAQLSGNTIYF.